Presented here are 2 T cell receptor beta chains from one specimen sequenced in a study of blood T cell repertoires in COVID-19. Measured with immunoSEQ multiplex PCR; TCRdb has only the in-frame clones, and not every one. Of 81,000 or so clones in the sample, around 85% are singletons; the top ten hold 12%. Sequences were obtained from peripheral blood. These receptors were obtained from a woman in her 70s with active or convalescent COVID-19.

This chain connects TRBV11-2 to TRBJ2-3, with 9 bases fitting TRBD1. Trimming removed 7 bases from V and 14 bases from J; junction bases left unmatched: 16. The V gene's germline CDR1 is SGHAT and CDR2 FQNNGV. CDR3 size: 14 residues. The CDR3 loop is CASNILTGGRSLYF. The CDR3, as DNA: TGTGCCAGCAACATCCTGACAGGGGGGCGTTCGTTGTATTTT.

This clone has more than one count but fewer than ten. This chain links TRBV24-1 with TRBJ1-2; tentatively, D is TRBD1 (5 bases). Germline V lookup: CDR1 KGHDR, CDR2 SFDVKD. Deletions cut 0 bases from V and 3 bases from J, with 7 bases between. The CDR3 has 14 residues. The CDR3: CATSDLRQHYGYTF. The CDR3 DNA reads TGTGCCACCAGTGATTTGAGACAGCACTATGGCTACACCTTC.